What follows describes a single T cell receptor beta chain. The antigen is undetermined. Germline V CDR1 and CDR2: SGHTA, FQGNSA. V was trimmed by 2 bases and J by 10 bases, leaving 21 bases between them. CDR3 length: 16 amino acids. Total RNA extracted from each sample amounted to at least 5.5 micrograms. The source of the sample is a study of blood T cells in healthy people across ages. Study observations and caveats: Diversity of TCR beta correlated strongly with naive T cell percentage.

Next came a second PCR, run for roughly 6 to 11 cycles, which used a sample-barcoded 5' primer along with a J-beta primer mix. In TCRdb, the 5' RACE reads were re-called with MiXCR into one record per CDR3 protein. The sample carries some 790,000 distinct CDR3 sequences, around 30% recorded once. Input material: blood. The TCR originated in an elderly woman in good health. This chain connects TRBV7-2 to TRBJ2-1; D might be TRBD2 (6 bases). CDR3 loop: CASSLQSGLSPGEQFF. The CDR3 DNA follows: TGTGCCAGCAGCTTACAGAGCGGGCTATCCCCCGGGGAGCAGTTCTTC.